The clone carrying this T cell receptor (beta chain) was counted only a few times. As yet, its antigen is unknown. Attachment of unique molecular identifiers to individual cDNA molecules was performed. TCRdb called the 5' RACE reads again in MiXCR, with one record for every CDR3 protein. The sample contains 55,000 to 85,000 distinct CDR3 sequences, more than 10% of which appear only once. This sample stems from a study of early T cells in non-severe SARS-CoV-2 infection. Study-level points and caveats: VDJdb-based matching was biased toward anti-spike CD8 responses and missed private and CD4 specificities.

This clonotype was sampled from an adult who was a healthcare worker with PCR-confirmed SARS-CoV-2 infection or an uninfected control (not recorded which). The sequenced material came from whole blood.

The CDR3 nucleotides read TGTGCCAGCAGCCAATCCCCCCGCCCTGCCGAGCAGTACTTC. Amino acid sequence: CASSQSPRPAEQYF. The chain joins TRBV7-9 to TRBJ2-7; D is uncertain. The V gene's germline CDR1 is SEHNR and CDR2 FQNEAQ (reference sequence). This CDR3 comprises 14 residues. Trimming took off 5 bases at V and 6 bases at J, with 17 bases between the two ends. The complete variable domain, with remaining parts taken from reference TRBV7-9 and TRBJ2-7, reads DTGVSQNPRHKITKRGQNVTFRCDPISEHNRLYWYRQTLGQGPEFLTYFQNEAQLEKSRLLSDRFSAERPKGSFSTLEIQRTEQGDSAMYLCASSQSPRPAEQYFGPGTRLTVT.